These 15 T cell receptor beta chains came from one sample sequenced in a study of vaccination effects on CD4 cells after COVID-19. No antigen has been assigned to these receptors. Prior to sequencing, the ViraFEST assay stimulated PBMC with viral peptide pools, which expanded the antigen-specific CD4+ T cells. With approximately ten days of culture completed, CD4+ T cells were isolated. Vaccinated recipients, who were negative for nucleocapsid antibodies, had no history of SARS-CoV-2 infection. Clones were read by immunoSEQ multiplex PCR, and TCRdb kept only the in-frame ones, dropping some. Among about 65,000 clones listed, around 76% were seen once. The source was CD4+ T cells from PBMCs cultured with HCoV-NL63 spike peptides, collected before COVID-19 vaccination. The origin of the receptors is a human donor who received a COVID-19 vaccine.

This clone was recorded a few times. This rearrangement joins TRBV12-3 or TRBV12-4 to TRBJ1-6; D is unresolved. This CDR3 spans 12 amino acids. V was shortened by 7 bases and J by 8 bases, with 9 bases between the two germline ends. In DNA form, the CDR3 reads TGTGCCAGCATGGATGGGTATTCACCCCTCCACTTT. This gives the protein CASMDGYSPLHF.

CDR3 in amino acids: CASSRDSTNTGELFF. In nucleotides, the CDR3 is TGTGCCAGCTCAAGGGACAGCACGAACACCGGGGAGCTGTTTTTT. The rearrangement links TRBV6-4 to TRBJ2-2; 7 bases match TRBD1. The CDR3 spans 15 residues. Looked up from germline, CDR1 is MRHNA and CDR2 is SNTAGT. After removal of 8 bases from V and 0 bases from J, the junction contained 6 bases not matched to a gene.

The rearrangement uses TRBV5-1 and TRBJ2-2; 9 bases agree with TRBD1. With 4 bases clipped from V and 3 bases from J, the junction kept 7 bases outside the gene matches. CDR1 and CDR2 (germline): SGHRS, YFSETQ. The CDR3 runs 16 residues. The CDR3 nucleotides are TGCGCCAGCAGCCGAAGCGGGACAGGGTACACCGGGGAGCTGTTTTTT. It encodes CASSRSGTGYTGELFF.

The chain couples TRBV5-1 to TRBJ1-2; 7 positions agree with TRBD1. This CDR3 region has 15 residues. Per the germline V gene, CDR1 is SGHRS and CDR2 is YFSETQ. J gave up 2 bases and V 4 bases, and 8 bases lay outside the gene matches. CDR3 sequence: CASSKGGGSNYGYTF. Written as DNA, the CDR3 is TGCGCCAGCAGCAAGGGAGGGGGCTCCAACTATGGCTACACCTTC.

The CDR3 DNA follows: TGTGCCAGCAGCACGGGCCTTGGCTACACCTTC. Encoded protein: CASSTGLGYTF. The J gene is TRBJ1-2, the V gene TRBV11-2; the D is unclear. V was cut by 5 bases and J by 7 bases, with 8 bases left in between. CDR3 length: 11 amino acids. In germline, CDR1 is SGHAT, CDR2 FQNNGV. The complete variable domain, with remaining parts taken from reference TRBV11-2 and TRBJ1-2, reads EAGVAQSPRYKIIEKRQSVAFWCNPISGHATLYWYQQILGQGPKLLIQFQNNGVVDDSQLPKDRFSAERLKGVDSTLKIQPAKLEDSAVYLCASSTGLGYTFGSGTRLTVV.

The genes are TRBV14 and TRBJ1-1; weak D call: TRBD1 (5 bases). This CDR3 has 14 residues. Trimming stripped 1 base from V and 3 bases from J, with 9 bases between. Germline V gene data show CDR1 as SGHDN and CDR2 as FVKESK. The CDR3 spells CASSQGLGHTEAFF. CDR3 DNA sequence: TGTGCCAGCAGCCAAGGTTTGGGGCACACTGAAGCTTTCTTT. Using reference TRBV14 and TRBJ1-1 for the parts outside the CDR3, the full variable domain is EAGVTQFPSHSVIEKGQTVTLRCDPISGHDNLYWYRRVMGKEIKFLLHFVKESKQDESGMPNNRFLAERTGGTYSTLKVQPAELEDSGVYFCASSQGLGHTEAFFGQGTRLTVV.

J is TRBJ2-5 and V is TRBV7-3, with 8 bases identical to TRBD2. Germline V gives CDR1 SGHTA, CDR2 FQGTGA. The junction had 5 bases not matched to a gene; V was cut back by 0 bases and J by 5 bases. The CDR3 is 15 amino acids. CDR3 protein: CASSLTGTREETQYF. In DNA form, the CDR3 reads TGTGCCAGCAGCTTAACCGGGACTAGGGAGGAGACCCAGTACTTC.

The chain's CDR3 is CASSFYNEQFF. CDR3 in DNA: TGTGCCAGCAGCTTCTACAATGAGCAGTTCTTC. This sequence joins TRBV5-5 and TRBJ2-1; unclear D gene. CDR1 and CDR2 (germline): SGHKS, YYEKEE (reference sequence). The CDR3 loop spans 11 amino acids. Deletions cut 2 bases from V and 3 bases from J, with 0 bases between.

V usage is TRBV7-2 and J usage is TRBJ2-2; D is ambiguous. CDR3 size: 12 residues. Germline CDR1 and CDR2: SGHTA and FQGNSA. V was shortened by 3 bases and J by 8 bases, with 7 bases between the two germline ends. The CDR3 region is CASSFGMGELFF. CDR3 sequence (DNA): TGTGCCAGCAGCTTCGGCATGGGGGAGCTGTTTTTT. Full variable domain (outside the CDR3, taken from reference TRBV7-2 and TRBJ2-2): GAGVSQSPSNKVTEKGKDVELRCDPISGHTALYWYRQSLGQGLEFLIYFQGNSAPDKSGLPSDRFSAERTGGSVSTLTIQRTQQEDSAVYLCASSFGMGELFFGEGSRLTVL.

The chain combines TRBV19 with TRBJ2-5; no firm D call. Germline assignment: CDR1 LNHDA and CDR2 SQIVND (reference sequence). The CDR3 totals 11 residues. Trimming removed 7 bases at V and 5 bases at J, with 8 bases between. CDR3: CASTSGETQYF. In DNA, the CDR3 is TGTGCCAGTACCTCTGGGGAGACCCAGTACTTC.

The V gene is TRBV5-6, the J gene TRBJ2-7, with D possibly TRBD1 on 6 matching bases. The V gene's germline CDR1 is SGHDT and CDR2 YYEEEE. The CDR3 consists of 15 residues. Between the trimmed V and J ends, which lost 3 bases and 0 bases, there was a span of 13 bases. The CDR3 here is CASSYTGTRSYEQYV. CDR3 DNA: TGTGCCAGCAGCTATACCGGGACACGCTCCTACGAGCAGTACGTC.

This clone was seen just once. This sequence joins TRBV6-5 and TRBJ2-5; 8 nucleotides line up with TRBD1. With 5 bases clipped from V and 4 bases from J, the junction kept 6 bases outside the gene matches. The V gene's germline CDR1 is MNHEY and CDR2 SVGAGI. The CDR3 extends over 14 amino acids. CDR3 residues: CASSQGARVETQYF. The CDR3 nucleotides are TGTGCCAGCAGTCAGGGGGCGCGTGTAGAGACCCAGTACTTC.

The V gene is TRBV4-2, the J gene TRBJ2-2; 12 bases agree with TRBD2. Trimming at V came to 4 bases and at J to 3 bases, leaving 6 bases not matched to a gene. The CDR3 has 17 amino acids. CDR1 is LGHNA, CDR2 YNFKEQ, per germline. The CDR3, as DNA: TGTGCCAGCAGCCGCCAGACTAGCGGGGGTGACACCGGGGAGCTGTTTTTT. Protein sequence: CASSRQTSGGDTGELFF.

The chain joins TRBV5-3 to TRBJ1-5; D might be TRBD1 (5 bases). TRBV5-3 is an ORF for which the function is uncertain. Trimming left V 0 bases short and J 5 bases short, with 9 bases between. The CDR3 runs to 14 residues. CDR3 DNA: TGTGCCAGAAGCTTGGGACAGCGCGATCAGCCCCAGCATTTT. This encodes CARSLGQRDQPQHF.

The sample holds a few counts of this clone. V gene TRBV5-1 combines with J gene TRBJ1-1; no clear D gene. Trimming left V 4 bases short and J 2 bases short, with 15 bases between. Germline loops: CDR1 SGHRS, CDR2 YFSETQ. This CDR3 contains 15 residues. CDR3 sequence: CASSKGPVSNTEAFF. CDR3 nucleotides: TGCGCCAGCAGCAAAGGACCGGTATCCAACACTGAAGCTTTCTTT.